The rows below give T cell receptor beta chains drawn from one sample of a study of blood T cell repertoires in COVID-19. Measured with immunoSEQ multiplex PCR; TCRdb has only the in-frame clones, and not every one. The table has some 150,000 clones, 70% to 90% seen once. Sequenced sample: peripheral blood. All receptors derive from a woman in her fifties or sixties with COVID-19, enrolled during active disease. The CDR3 runs from the conserved cysteine through the conserved F or W. The D gene is left open where the match is weak.

j_call d_call v_call cdr3_nt cdr3_aa
TRBJ2-4 TRBD2 TRBV4-3 TGCGCCAGCAGCCAAACACCGCGGGGGGGTCAAAACATTCAGTACTTC CASSQTPRGGQNIQYF
TRBJ2-1 TRBD2 TRBV19 TGTGCCAGTTCGAGCGGGGGGGCCATATACAATGAGCAGTTCTTC CASSSGGAIYNEQFF
TRBJ2-7 - TRBV25-1 TGTGCCAGCAGTGAGCGGGCAGGCCTTTCCTACGAGCAGTACTTC CASSERAGLSYEQYF
TRBJ1-2 TRBD1 TRBV29-1 TGCAGCGTCCATCGCACAGGGGGCGATGGCTACACCTTC CSVHRTGGDGYTF
TRBJ1-1 TRBD1 TRBV2 TGTGCCAGCAGACAGGGGGATGCCTTTAGGAACACTGAAGCTTTCTTT CASRQGDAFRNTEAFF
TRBJ1-6 - TRBV4-2 TGTGCCAGCAGCCAGGGACTGGGGTCACCCCTCCACTTT CASSQGLGSPLHF
TRBJ2-7 - TRBV12-3/TRBV12-4 TGTGCCAGCAGCATGGACAGTACCTACGAGCAGTACTTC CASSMDSTYEQYF
TRBJ1-5 - TRBV7-6 TGTGCCAGCAGTCCAAACGCGGGCTATAGCAATCAGCCCCAGCATTTT CASSPNAGYSNQPQHF
TRBJ2-5 TRBD1 TRBV4-3 TGCGCCAGCAGCCCTCGGACAGGGGGAAGAGAGACCCAGTACTTC CASSPRTGGRETQYF
TRBJ2-2 TRBD2 TRBV7-6 TGTGCCAGCAACAGAGAAGCGGGGTTCGATGCCGGGGAGCTGTTTTTT CASNREAGFDAGELFF
TRBJ2-5 - TRBV23-1 TGCGCCAGCAGTCAATCCCCGCTCAAGAGCTGGGAGACCCAGTACTTC CASSQSPLKSWETQYF
TRBJ2-5 - TRBV5-1 TGCGCCAGCAGCCCAAACCAAGAGACCCAGTACTTC CASSPNQETQYF
TRBJ1-1 - TRBV29-1 TGCAGCGTCCCGTCGGCGGTGAACACTGAAGCTTTCTTT CSVPSAVNTEAFF
TRBJ2-3 - TRBV6-1 TGTGCCAGCAGTGACTACGGGTCTATCCCTCCTGGCACAGATACGCAGTATTTT CASSDYGSIPPGTDTQYF
TRBJ2-7 TRBD2 TRBV2 TGTGCCAGCAGTGAAGGGACTAGCGGGTTGTACGAGCAGTACTTC CASSEGTSGLYEQYF
TRBJ2-7 TRBD2 TRBV11-3 TGTGCCAGCAGCTCCGTCCGGGGGGGCCATCGTCATCATCGGTACTTC CASSSVRGGHRHHRYF
TRBJ2-3 TRBD2 TRBV30 TGTGCCTGGAGTGGGGTAGCGGGGGCCGTCACAGATACGCAGTATTTT CAWSGVAGAVTDTQYF
TRBJ1-1 - TRBV10-1 TGCGCCAGCAGTGAGTCTGCAGGGGCACCCGAGAAGGCTTTCTTT CASSESAGAPEKAFF
TRBJ2-7 - TRBV10-3 TGTGCCATCAGTGCGGGACTCGCCCCCTCCTACGAGCAGTACTTC CAISAGLAPSYEQYF
TRBJ1-5 - TRBV19 TGTGCCAGTAGAGGGGGTTGGGGCAATCAGCCCCAGCATTTT CASRGGWGNQPQHF
TRBJ1-2 TRBD1 TRBV7-2 TGTGCCAGCAGCCCGGGACAGGGTTTCCCCTATGGCTACACCTTC CASSPGQGFPYGYTF
TRBJ1-1 TRBD1 TRBV4-2 TGTGCCAGCAGCCAGGATGACAGGGGGCGCGTAGCTTTCTTT CASSQDDRGRVAFF
TRBJ2-3 - TRBV7-6 TGTGCCAGCAGCTGGGGCCAAGCAGGGACAGATACGCAGTATTTT CASSWGQAGTDTQYF
TRBJ1-1 - TRBV18 TGTGCCAGCTCACCACCTTCAGGCCGAATCACTGAAGCTTTCTTT CASSPPSGRITEAFF